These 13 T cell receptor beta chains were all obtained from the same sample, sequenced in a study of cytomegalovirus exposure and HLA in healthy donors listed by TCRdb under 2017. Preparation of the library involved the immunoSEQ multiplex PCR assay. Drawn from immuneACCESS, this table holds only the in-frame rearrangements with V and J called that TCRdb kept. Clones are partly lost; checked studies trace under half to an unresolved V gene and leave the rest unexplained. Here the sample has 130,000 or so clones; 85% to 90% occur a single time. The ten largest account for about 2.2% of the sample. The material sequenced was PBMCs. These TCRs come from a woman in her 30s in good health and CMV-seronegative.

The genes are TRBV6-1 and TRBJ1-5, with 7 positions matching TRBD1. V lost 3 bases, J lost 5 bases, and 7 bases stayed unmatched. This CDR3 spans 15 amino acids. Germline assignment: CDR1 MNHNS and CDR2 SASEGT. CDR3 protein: CASSDLTTGDQPQHF. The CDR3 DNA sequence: TGTGCCAGCAGTGACCTTACCACAGGGGATCAGCCCCAGCATTTT.

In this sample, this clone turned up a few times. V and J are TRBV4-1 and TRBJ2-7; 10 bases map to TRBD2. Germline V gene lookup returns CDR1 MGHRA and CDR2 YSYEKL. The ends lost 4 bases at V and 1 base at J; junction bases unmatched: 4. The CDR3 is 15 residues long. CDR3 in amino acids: CASSPGLAESYEQYF. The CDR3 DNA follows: TGCGCCAGCAGCCCTGGACTAGCGGAGTCCTACGAGCAGTACTTC.

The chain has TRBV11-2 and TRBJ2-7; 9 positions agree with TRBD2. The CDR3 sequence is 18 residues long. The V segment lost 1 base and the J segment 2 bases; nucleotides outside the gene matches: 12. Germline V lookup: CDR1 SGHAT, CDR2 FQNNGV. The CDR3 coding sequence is TGTGCCAGCAGCTTAGGCAAGTTCCTTCAGCGGGGGGCCTACGAGCAGTACTTC. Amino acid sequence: CASSLGKFLQRGAYEQYF.

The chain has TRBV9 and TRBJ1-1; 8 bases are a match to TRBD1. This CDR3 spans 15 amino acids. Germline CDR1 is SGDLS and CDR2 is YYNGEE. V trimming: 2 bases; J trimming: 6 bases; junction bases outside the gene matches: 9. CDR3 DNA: TGTGCCAGCAGCGTTAGGACAGGGACTTTCTCTGAAGCTTTCTTT. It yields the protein CASSVRTGTFSEAFF.

CDR3: CASAPGLRPYNSPLHF. The DNA of the CDR3 is TGCGCCAGTGCACCGGGACTGCGCCCTTATAATTCACCCCTCCACTTT. The chain is built from TRBV5-1 and TRBJ1-6; perhaps TRBD1 as D (5 bases). V lost 8 bases and J 4 bases, leaving 19 bases between the germline ends. This CDR3 has 16 residues. CDR1 and CDR2 from the germline V gene are SGHRS and YFSETQ.

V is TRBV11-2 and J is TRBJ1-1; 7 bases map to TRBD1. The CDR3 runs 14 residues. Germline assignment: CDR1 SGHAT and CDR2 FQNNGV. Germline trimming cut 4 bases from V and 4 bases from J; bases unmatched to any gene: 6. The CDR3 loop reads CASSSVQGGTEAFF. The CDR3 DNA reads TGTGCCAGCAGCTCGGTGCAGGGGGGCACTGAAGCTTTCTTT. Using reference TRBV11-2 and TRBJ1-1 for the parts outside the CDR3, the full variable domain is EAGVAQSPRYKIIEKRQSVAFWCNPISGHATLYWYQQILGQGPKLLIQFQNNGVVDDSQLPKDRFSAERLKGVDSTLKIQPAKLEDSAVYLCASSSVQGGTEAFFGQGTRLTVV.

DNA for the CDR3: TGTGCCAGCAGCCCGGGGACCTACGAGCAGTACTTC. Protein product: CASSPGTYEQYF. The V and J genes are TRBV5-8 and TRBJ2-7; a weak D match, TRBD2 (5 bases). V shed 4 bases and J shed 2 bases, with 7 bases lying between them. CDR1 and CDR2 (germline): SGHTS, YDEGEE. The CDR3 is 12 residues long.

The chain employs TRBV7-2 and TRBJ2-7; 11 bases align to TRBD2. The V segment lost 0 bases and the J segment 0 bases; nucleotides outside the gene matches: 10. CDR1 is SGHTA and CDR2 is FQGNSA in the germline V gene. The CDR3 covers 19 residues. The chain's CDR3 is CASSLAAKGLAGLSYEQYF. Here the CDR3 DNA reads TGTGCCAGCAGCTTAGCGGCCAAAGGACTAGCGGGCCTCTCCTACGAGCAGTACTTC.

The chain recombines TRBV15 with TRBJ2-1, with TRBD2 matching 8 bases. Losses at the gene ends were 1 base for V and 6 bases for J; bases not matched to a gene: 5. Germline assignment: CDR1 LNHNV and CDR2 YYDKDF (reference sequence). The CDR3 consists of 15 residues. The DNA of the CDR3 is TGTGCCACCAGCAGAGGGCTAGCGGGTCCCAATGAGCAGTTCTTC. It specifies CATSRGLAGPNEQFF.

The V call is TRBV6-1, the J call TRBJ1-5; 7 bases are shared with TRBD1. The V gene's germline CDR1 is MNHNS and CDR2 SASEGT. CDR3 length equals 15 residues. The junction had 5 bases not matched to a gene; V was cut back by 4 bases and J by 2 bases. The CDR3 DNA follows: TGTGCCAGCAGTGGTTTCAGGGGGGGCAATCAGCCCCAGCATTTT. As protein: CASSGFRGGNQPQHF.

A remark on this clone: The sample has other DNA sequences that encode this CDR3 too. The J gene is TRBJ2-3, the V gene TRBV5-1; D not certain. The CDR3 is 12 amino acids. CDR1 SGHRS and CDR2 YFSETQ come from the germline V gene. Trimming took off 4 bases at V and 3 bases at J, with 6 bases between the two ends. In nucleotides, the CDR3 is TGCGCCAGCAGCGCCGGGACAGATACGCAGTATTTT. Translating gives CASSAGTDTQYF.

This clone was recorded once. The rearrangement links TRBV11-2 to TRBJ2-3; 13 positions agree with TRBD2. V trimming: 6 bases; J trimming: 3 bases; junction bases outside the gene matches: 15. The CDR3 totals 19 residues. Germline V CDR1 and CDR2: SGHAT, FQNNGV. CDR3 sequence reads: CASRSGLAGASRGTDTQYF. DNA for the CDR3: TGTGCCAGCAGGTCTGGACTAGCGGGGGCCTCCCGTGGGACAGATACGCAGTATTTT.

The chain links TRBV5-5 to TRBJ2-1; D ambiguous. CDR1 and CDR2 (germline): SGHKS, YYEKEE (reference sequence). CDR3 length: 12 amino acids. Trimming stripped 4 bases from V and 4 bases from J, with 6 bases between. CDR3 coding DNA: TGTGCCAGCAGCCCCTCTTACAATGAGCAGTTCTTC. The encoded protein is CASSPSYNEQFF.